This T cell receptor (beta chain) was retrieved from a study of T-cell memory formation after mild COVID-19. General study points: Researchers found some responding clones in pre-infection memory, a sign that cross-reactive memory joined. Clones that contracted from day 15 to 85 had balanced CD4/CD8; later expanders were CD4+ biased.

This clonotype came up a few times. Its specificity is not known. The CDR3 extends over 14 amino acids. Germline CDR1 and CDR2: MGHRA and YSYEKL. Losses at the gene ends were 4 bases for V and 3 bases for J; bases not matched to a gene: 2. TCRdb re-analysed the 5' RACE reads in MiXCR, keeping a single row per CDR3 protein. The sample yields fewer than 350,000 distinct CDR3 sequences, roughly 8.2% seen once. V gene TRBV4-1 combines with J gene TRBJ2-2; 7 bases agree with TRBD2. The sequencing input was PBMCs or a T cell subset sorted from them (not recorded which). The receptor's source is a man aged 18 to 29 who had mild COVID-19 (a few samples of this study predate the infection). Cell type and time point are not known. The CDR3 DNA is TGCGCCAGCAGCCCGGCGGGGGACACCGGGGAGCTGTTTTTT. Residues: CASSPAGDTGELFF.